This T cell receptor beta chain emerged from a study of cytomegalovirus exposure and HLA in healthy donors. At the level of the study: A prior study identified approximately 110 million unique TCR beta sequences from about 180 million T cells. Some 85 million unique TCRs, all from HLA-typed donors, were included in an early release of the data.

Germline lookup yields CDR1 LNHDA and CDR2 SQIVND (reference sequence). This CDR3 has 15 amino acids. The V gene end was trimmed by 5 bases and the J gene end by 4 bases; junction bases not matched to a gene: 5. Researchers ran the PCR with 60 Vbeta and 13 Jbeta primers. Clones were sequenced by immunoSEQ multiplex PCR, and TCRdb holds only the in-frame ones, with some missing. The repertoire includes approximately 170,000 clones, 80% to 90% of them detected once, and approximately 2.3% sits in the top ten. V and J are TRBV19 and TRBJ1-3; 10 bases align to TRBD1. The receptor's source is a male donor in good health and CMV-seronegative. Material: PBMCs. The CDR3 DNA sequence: TGTGCCAGTAGTGCCGACAGGGGGCCAGGAAACACCATATATTTT. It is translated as CASSADRGPGNTIYF.